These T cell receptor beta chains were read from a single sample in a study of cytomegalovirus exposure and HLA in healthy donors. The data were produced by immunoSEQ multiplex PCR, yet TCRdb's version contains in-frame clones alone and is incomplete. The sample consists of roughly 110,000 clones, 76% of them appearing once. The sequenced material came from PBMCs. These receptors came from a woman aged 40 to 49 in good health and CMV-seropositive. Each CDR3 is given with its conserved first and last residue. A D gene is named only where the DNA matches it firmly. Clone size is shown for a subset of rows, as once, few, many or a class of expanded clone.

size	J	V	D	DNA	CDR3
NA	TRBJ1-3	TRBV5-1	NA	TGCGCCAGCAGCCTCGGACAGCTACTTTCTGGAAACACCATATATTTT	CASSLGQLLSGNTIYF
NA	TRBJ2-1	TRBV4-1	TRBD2	TGCGCCAGCAGCCACGGAGCGGGGGGCAATGAGCAGTTCTTC	CASSHGAGGNEQFF
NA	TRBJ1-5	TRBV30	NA	TGTGCCTGGAGTGCTCGGGGCAATCAGCCCCAGCATTTT	CAWSARGNQPQHF
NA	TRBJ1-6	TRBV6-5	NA	TGTGCCAGCAGTTTTCTTCGGACAGATAATTCACCCCTCCACTTT	CASSFLRTDNSPLHF
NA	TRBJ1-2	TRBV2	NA	TGTGCCAGCAGTGAACCCCGGACGGGAGGCTACACCTTC	CASSEPRTGGYTF
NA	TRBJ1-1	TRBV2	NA	TGTGCCAGCCGGGAGGGGGTAAACACTGAAGCTTTCTTT	CASREGVNTEAFF
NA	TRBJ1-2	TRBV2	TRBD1	TGTGCCAGCAGTGAAGGGACAGGGTACTATGGCTACACCTTC	CASSEGTGYYGYTF
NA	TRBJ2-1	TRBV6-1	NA	TGTGCCAGCAGGGCGGGGACCTACAATGAGCAGTTCTTC	CASRAGTYNEQFF
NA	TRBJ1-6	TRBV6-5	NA	TGTGCCAGCAGTAGCAGGGGACCCCATAGCCCCCTCCACTTT	CASSSRGPHSPLHF
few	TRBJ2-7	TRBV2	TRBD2	TGTGCCAGTCGTCTAGCGGGGGACTACGAGCAGTACTTC	CASRLAGDYEQYF
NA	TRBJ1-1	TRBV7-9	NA	TGTGCCAGCAGCTTAGCGCGGGAGGGTACTGAAGCTTTCTTT	CASSLAREGTEAFF
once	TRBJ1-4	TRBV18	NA	TGTGCCAGCTCACCAAGTAGCCGGGGGACTAATGAAAAACTGTTTTTT	CASSPSSRGTNEKLFF
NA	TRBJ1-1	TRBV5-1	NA	TGCGCCAGCAGCTTGGAAGGGGGAATGAACACTGAAGCTTTCTTT	CASSLEGGMNTEAFF
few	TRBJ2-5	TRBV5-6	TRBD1	TGTGCCAGCAGCTTCGGCAGGGGGCTCCAAGAGACCCAGTACTTC	CASSFGRGLQETQYF
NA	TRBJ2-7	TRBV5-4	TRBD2	TGTGCCAGCAGCTTGGTAGCGGGGTCGTCCTACGAGCAGTACTTC	CASSLVAGSSYEQYF